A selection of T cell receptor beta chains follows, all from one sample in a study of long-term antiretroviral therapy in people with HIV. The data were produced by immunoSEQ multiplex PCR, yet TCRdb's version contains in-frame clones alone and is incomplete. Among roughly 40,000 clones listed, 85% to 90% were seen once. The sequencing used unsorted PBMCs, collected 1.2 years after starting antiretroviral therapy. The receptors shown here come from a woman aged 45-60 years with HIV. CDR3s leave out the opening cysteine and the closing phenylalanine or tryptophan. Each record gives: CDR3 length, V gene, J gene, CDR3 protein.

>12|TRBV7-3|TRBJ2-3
ASSLGAGTGPWY
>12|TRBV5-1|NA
ASSSGQRSYEQY
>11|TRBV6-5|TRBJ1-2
ASASRSNYGYT
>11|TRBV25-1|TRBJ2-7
ASSLWGSHEQY
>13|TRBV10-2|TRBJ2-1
ASSLAGGLHNEQF
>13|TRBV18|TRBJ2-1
ASSPGQAQYNEQF
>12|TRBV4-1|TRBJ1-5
ASSQERSNQPQH
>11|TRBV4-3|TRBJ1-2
ASSPTVNYGYT
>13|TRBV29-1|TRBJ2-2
SVEDPTRDTGELF
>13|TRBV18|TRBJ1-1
ASSTYGGENTEAF
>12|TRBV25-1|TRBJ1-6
ASSWDRDLSPLH
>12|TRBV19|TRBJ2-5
ASSIMTGQETQY
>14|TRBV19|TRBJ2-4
ASSPVGQGGKNIQY
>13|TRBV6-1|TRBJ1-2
ASRGDSWSVYGYT
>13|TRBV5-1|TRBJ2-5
ASVARGRGQETQY
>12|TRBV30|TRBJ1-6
AWNRGPDNSPLH
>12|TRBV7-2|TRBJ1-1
ASSLNRGNTEAF
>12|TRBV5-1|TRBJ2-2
ASKLNGRTGELF
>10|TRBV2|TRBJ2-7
ASSGDYYEQY
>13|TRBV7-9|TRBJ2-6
ASSLLLPGANVLT
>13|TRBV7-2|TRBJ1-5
ASSGAGGQNQPQH
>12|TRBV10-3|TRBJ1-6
AISDEEPNSPLH
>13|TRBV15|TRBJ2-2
ATSLGNFYTGELF
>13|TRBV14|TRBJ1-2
ASSQTYGGVYGYT
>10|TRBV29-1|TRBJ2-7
SVEVWGKGQY
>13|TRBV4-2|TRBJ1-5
ASSEQDGSNQPQH
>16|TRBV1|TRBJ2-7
TSSQDRTSGGSTYEQY
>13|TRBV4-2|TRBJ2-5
ASSQAPDSKETQY
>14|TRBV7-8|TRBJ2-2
ASSSPGLEVFGELF